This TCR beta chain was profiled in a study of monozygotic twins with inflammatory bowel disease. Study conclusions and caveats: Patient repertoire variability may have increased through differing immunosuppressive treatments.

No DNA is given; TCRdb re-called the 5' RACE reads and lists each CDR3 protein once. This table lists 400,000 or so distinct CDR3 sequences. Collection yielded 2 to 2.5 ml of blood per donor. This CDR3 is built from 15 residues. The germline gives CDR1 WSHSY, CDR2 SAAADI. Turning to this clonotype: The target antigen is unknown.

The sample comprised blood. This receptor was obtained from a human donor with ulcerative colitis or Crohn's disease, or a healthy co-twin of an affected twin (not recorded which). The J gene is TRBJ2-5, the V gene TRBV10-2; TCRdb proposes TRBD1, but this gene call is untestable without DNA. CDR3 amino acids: CASSDPHTGQETQYF.